These T cell receptor beta chains were read from a single sample in a study of regulatory T cells in long-lasting Graves disease. TCRdb analysed the multiplex PCR reads with MiXCR anew, one entry per CDR3 protein. The sample shows roughly 500,000 distinct CDR3 sequences, approximately 13% of them seen only once. The same sample was also studied in work on T cells in Graves' hyperthyroidism and ophthalmopathy.

The source was peripheral blood mononuclear cells (PBMCs), collected at new diagnosis, from a patient treated with antithyroid drugs. Source of these receptors: a man aged 25 to 40 with Graves disease. Both conserved end residues are part of each CDR3. Fields, in order: J gene, clone size, D gene, V gene, CDR3 protein, CDR3 DNA. The D gene is left open where the match is weak. Only some rows state a clone size, as once, few, many or a class for expanded clones.

>TRBJ2-7|many|NA|TRBV9
CASSVESGQGNVQYF
TGTGCCAGCAGCGTAGAGAGTGGGCAGGGAAATGTGCAGTACTTC
>TRBJ2-7|many|NA|TRBV27
CASSLSTGWRAYEQYF
TGTGCCAGCAGTTTATCGACGGGTTGGAGGGCCTACGAGCAGTACTTC
>TRBJ1-4|many|NA|TRBV9
CASSVEGRAGEKLFF
TGTGCCAGCAGCGTAGAAGGCAGGGCGGGCGAAAAACTGTTTTTT
>TRBJ1-2|NA|NA|TRBV12-5
CASGPDPSDGYTF
TGTGCTAGTGGTCCGGACCCCTCGGACGGCTACACCTTC
>TRBJ2-1|many|TRBD1|TRBV5-1
CASSSGTGSYNEQFF
TGTGCCAGCAGCTCCGGGACAGGGTCCTACAATGAGCAGTTCTTC
>TRBJ2-1|NA|NA|TRBV19
CASSISSNLYNEQFF
TGTGCCAGTAGTATTAGCAGTAACCTTTACAATGAGCAGTTCTTC
>TRBJ2-3|many|TRBD2|TRBV5-1
CASSRGLAGGPFETDTQYF
TGCGCCAGCAGCCGTGGACTAGCGGGAGGCCCCTTCGAGACAGATACGCAGTATTTT
>TRBJ1-2|many|NA|TRBV30
CAWSVARGYTF
TGTGCCTGGAGTGTTGCCCGGGGCTACACCTTC
>TRBJ1-4|NA|NA|TRBV14
CASSHPGEKLFF
TGTGCCAGCAGCCACCCAGGAGAAAAACTGTTTTTT
>TRBJ2-7|few|NA|TRBV20-1
CSAPRDPGDEQYF
TGCAGTGCTCCACGGGACCCCGGGGACGAGCAGTACTTC
>TRBJ2-7|many|TRBD2|TRBV20-1
CSAVLAGGNEQYF
TGCAGTGCTGTACTAGCGGGAGGTAACGAGCAGTACTTC
>TRBJ2-5|few|NA|TRBV5-1
CASSLRSAAGQETQYF
TGCGCCAGCAGCTTGAGGTCAGCGGCAGGGCAAGAGACCCAGTACTTC
>TRBJ2-7|NA|NA|TRBV5-4
CASSRRSKDYEQYF
TGTGCCAGCAGCAGGCGCTCCAAGGACTACGAGCAGTACTTC
>TRBJ2-5|NA|TRBD2|TRBV7-3
CASSSGGSWAEETQYF
TGTGCCAGCAGCTCGGGAGGGAGCTGGGCGGAAGAGACCCAGTACTTC
>TRBJ2-2|NA|TRBD2|TRBV30
CAWNIAGAGELFF
TGTGCCTGGAACATAGCGGGAGCCGGGGAGCTGTTTTTT
>TRBJ2-1|many|TRBD2|TRBV20-1
CSAKRAGGYNEQFF
TGCAGTGCTAAGCGAGCGGGAGGGTACAATGAGCAGTTCTTC
>TRBJ1-1|NA|NA|TRBV4-2
CASSQAGTLNTEAFF
TGTGCCAGCAGCCAAGCCGGGACCTTAAACACTGAAGCTTTCTTT
>TRBJ1-2|few|TRBD1|TRBV29-1
CSVSDRDGYTF
TGCAGCGTGTCGGACAGGGACGGCTACACCTTC
>TRBJ2-7|NA|NA|TRBV5-1
CASSYGASASYEQYF
TGCGCCAGCAGCTATGGGGCTAGCGCATCCTACGAGCAGTACTTC
>TRBJ2-2|few|NA|TRBV7-9
CASSLRRDWRTNTGELFF
TGTGCCAGCAGCTTACGGCGCGATTGGCGGACGAACACCGGGGAGCTGTTTTTT
>TRBJ2-2|many|NA|TRBV25-1
CASSDVRSNTGELFF
TGTGCCAGCAGTGATGTTCGCTCGAACACCGGGGAGCTGTTTTTT
>TRBJ2-1|many|TRBD2|TRBV24-1
CATSAGTSGTNEQFF
TGTGCCACCAGTGCCGGGACTAGCGGCACCAATGAGCAGTTCTTC
>TRBJ2-1|NA|TRBD2|TRBV18
CASSPPGLVGDNEQFF
TGTGCCAGCTCACCTCCTGGACTAGTAGGTGACAATGAGCAGTTCTTC
>TRBJ2-7|NA|NA|TRBV5-5
CASSLAPTYEQYF
TGTGCCAGCAGTCTTGCGCCTACCTACGAGCAGTACTTC
>TRBJ1-1|many|NA|TRBV12-3/TRBV12-4
CASRPRTQTEAFF
TGTGCCAGCAGACCGAGGACACAGACTGAAGCTTTCTTT
>TRBJ2-3|many|TRBD2|TRBV19
CATAWEGTSTDTQYF
TGTGCCACCGCCTGGGAGGGAACTAGCACAGATACGCAGTATTTT
>TRBJ2-1|many|TRBD1|TRBV27
CASSLYSGTGGDNEQFF
TGTGCCAGCAGTTTATACTCCGGGACAGGGGGGGACAATGAGCAGTTCTTC
>TRBJ2-7|NA|TRBD1|TRBV2
CASSSDRGRNEQYF
TGTGCCAGCAGTTCGGACAGGGGTAGAAACGAGCAGTACTTC
>TRBJ2-7|few|NA|TRBV7-9
CASSSSPGDSLSYEQYF
TGTGCCAGCAGCTCCTCCCCAGGGGATTCCCTTTCCTACGAGCAGTACTTC
>TRBJ2-7|few|TRBD1|TRBV19
CASSLGQGMVESILYEQYF
TGTGCCAGTAGTTTGGGACAGGGGATGGTCGAATCCATCCTCTACGAGCAGTACTTC
>TRBJ2-7|many|TRBD2|TRBV27
CASSVSGTSGYEQYF
TGTGCCAGCAGTGTATCCGGGACTAGCGGCTACGAGCAGTACTTC
>TRBJ1-3|many|NA|TRBV30
CAWKKGGNTIYF
TGTGCCTGGAAAAAAGGTGGAAACACCATATATTTT
>TRBJ2-2|few|TRBD2|TRBV6-2/TRBV6-3
CASSFPTGTSENTGELFF
TGTGCCAGCAGTTTCCCGACCGGGACTAGCGAGAACACCGGGGAGCTGTTTTTT
>TRBJ2-7|many|TRBD2|TRBV19
CASSSAGTSIDEQYF
TGTGCCAGTAGCAGTGCCGGGACTAGCATCGACGAGCAGTACTTC
>TRBJ2-1|many|NA|TRBV7-3
CASSSYNKPIYNEQFF
TGTGCCAGCAGCTCCTATAACAAACCCATCTACAATGAGCAGTTCTTC
>TRBJ1-3|NA|TRBD1|TRBV13
CASRHKDRGLNTIYF
TGTGCCAGCAGGCATAAGGACAGGGGGCTGAACACCATATATTTT
>TRBJ2-3|NA|NA|TRBV19
CASSIVAWPSSTDTQYF
TGTGCCAGTAGTATAGTGGCTTGGCCATCTAGCACAGATACGCAGTATTTT
>TRBJ2-2|NA|NA|TRBV5-5
CASSPSQGFGTGELFF
TGTGCCAGCAGCCCCTCCCAGGGATTTGGCACCGGGGAGCTGTTTTTT
>TRBJ2-3|many|NA|TRBV29-1
CSVASRPTDTQYF
TGCAGCGTTGCATCGCGGCCCACAGATACGCAGTATTTT